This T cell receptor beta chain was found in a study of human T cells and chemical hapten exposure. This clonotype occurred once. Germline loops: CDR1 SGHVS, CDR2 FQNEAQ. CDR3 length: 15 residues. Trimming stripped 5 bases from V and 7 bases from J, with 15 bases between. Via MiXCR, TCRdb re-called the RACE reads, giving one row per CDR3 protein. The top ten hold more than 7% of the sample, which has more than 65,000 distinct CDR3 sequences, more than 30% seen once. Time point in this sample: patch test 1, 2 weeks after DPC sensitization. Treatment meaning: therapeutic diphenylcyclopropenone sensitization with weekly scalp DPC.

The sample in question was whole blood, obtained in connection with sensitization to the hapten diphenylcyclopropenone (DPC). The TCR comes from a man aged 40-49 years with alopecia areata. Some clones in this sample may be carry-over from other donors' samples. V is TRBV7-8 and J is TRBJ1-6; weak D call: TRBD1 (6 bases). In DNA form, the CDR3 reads TGTGCCAGCAGCCACGGGCCGGGGGCAAATTCACCCCTCCACTTT. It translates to CASSHGPGANSPLHF.